This record covers a single T cell receptor (beta chain). Its antigen is as yet unknown. This record belongs to a study of shared clonotypes between healthy human individuals. General study findings and limits: It was the non-shared clonotypes that had lower generation probabilities than clonotypes shared by all four donors.

V was pared by 5 bases and J by 7 bases, with 14 bases between. From germline, CDR1 is SEHNR and CDR2 FQNEAQ (reference sequence). This CDR3 contains 13 residues. Clones were read by immunoSEQ multiplex PCR, and TCRdb kept only the in-frame ones, dropping some. The profile covers 2,500,000 or so clones, with 90% to 95% appearing a single time and about 0.13% taken by the ten largest. This receptor was identified in a young man in good health. The chain couples TRBV7-9 to TRBJ1-2; a weak D match, TRBD1 (5 bases). Sequenced input: naive CD4+ T cells sorted from blood. Subset in this sample: CD45RA+ positively selected. The CDR3 sequence: CASSQYRDFGYTF. CDR3 nucleotides: TGTGCCAGCAGCCAGTACCGGGACTTTGGCTACACCTTC.